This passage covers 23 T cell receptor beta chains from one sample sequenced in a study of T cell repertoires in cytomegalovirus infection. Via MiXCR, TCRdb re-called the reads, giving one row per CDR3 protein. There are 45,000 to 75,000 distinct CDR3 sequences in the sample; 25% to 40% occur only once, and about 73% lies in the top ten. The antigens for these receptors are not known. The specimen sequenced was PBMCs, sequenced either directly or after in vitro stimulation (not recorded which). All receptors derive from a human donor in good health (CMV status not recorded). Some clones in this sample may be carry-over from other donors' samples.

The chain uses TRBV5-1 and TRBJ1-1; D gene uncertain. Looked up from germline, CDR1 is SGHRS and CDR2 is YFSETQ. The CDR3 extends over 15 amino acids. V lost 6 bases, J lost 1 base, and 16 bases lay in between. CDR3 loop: CASTPSASGNTEAFF. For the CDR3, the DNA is TGCGCCAGCACCCCTTCTGCTTCCGGGAACACTGAAGCTTTCTTT.

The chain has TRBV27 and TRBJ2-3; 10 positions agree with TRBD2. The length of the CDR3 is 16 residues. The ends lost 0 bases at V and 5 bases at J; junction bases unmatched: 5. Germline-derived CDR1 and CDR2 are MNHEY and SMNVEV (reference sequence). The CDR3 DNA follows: TGTGCCAGCAGTTTATCCAGCGGGGGGGCCGTAGATACGCAGTATTTT. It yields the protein CASSLSSGGAVDTQYF.

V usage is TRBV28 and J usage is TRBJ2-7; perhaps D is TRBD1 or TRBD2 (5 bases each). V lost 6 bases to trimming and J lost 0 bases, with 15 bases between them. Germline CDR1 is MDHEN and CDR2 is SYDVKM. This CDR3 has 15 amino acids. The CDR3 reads CASSLNWDGSYEQYF. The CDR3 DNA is TGTGCCAGCAGCCTTAACTGGGACGGCTCCTACGAGCAGTACTTC.

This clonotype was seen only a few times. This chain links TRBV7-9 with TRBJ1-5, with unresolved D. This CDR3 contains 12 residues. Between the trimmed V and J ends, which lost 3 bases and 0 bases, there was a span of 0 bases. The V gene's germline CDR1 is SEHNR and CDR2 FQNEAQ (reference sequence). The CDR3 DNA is TGTGCCAGCAGCTTTAGCAATCAGCCCCAGCATTTT. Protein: CASSFSNQPQHF.

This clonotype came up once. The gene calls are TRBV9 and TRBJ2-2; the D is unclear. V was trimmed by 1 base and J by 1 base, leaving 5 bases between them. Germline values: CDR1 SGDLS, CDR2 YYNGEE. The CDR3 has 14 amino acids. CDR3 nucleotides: TGTGCCAGCAGCGTATTAGAGAACACCGGGGAGCTGTTTTTT. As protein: CASSVLENTGELFF.

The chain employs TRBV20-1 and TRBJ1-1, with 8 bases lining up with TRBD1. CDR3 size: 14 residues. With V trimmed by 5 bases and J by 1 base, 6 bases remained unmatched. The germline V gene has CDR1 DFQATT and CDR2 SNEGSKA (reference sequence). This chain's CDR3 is CSASGTGPNTEAFF. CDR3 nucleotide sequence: TGCAGTGCTTCTGGGACAGGCCCGAACACTGAAGCTTTCTTT.

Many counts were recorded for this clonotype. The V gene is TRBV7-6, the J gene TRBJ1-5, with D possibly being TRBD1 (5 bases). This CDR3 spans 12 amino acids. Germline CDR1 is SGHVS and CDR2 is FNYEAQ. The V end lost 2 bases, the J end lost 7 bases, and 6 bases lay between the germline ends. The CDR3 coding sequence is TGTGCCAGCAGCTTACGGGGCCAGCCCCAGCATTTT. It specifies CASSLRGQPQHF.

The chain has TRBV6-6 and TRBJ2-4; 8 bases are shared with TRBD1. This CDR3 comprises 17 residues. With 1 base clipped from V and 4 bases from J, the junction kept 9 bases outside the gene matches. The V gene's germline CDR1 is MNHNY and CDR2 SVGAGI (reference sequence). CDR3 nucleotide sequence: TGTGCCAGCAGTTACTTTGCGGGACAGGCCCCAAAAAACATTCAGTACTTC. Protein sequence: CASSYFAGQAPKNIQYF.

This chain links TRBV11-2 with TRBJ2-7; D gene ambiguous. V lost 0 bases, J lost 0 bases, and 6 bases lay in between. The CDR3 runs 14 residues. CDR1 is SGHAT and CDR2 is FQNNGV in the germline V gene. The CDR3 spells CASSLDPSSYEQYF. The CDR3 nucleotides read TGTGCCAGCAGCTTAGACCCCTCCTCCTACGAGCAGTACTTC.

The CDR3 DNA follows: TGCAGTGCTAGGGGGGCGGTGACTAGCACAGATACGCAGTATTTT. Translation: CSARGAVTSTDTQYF. The chain links TRBV20-1 to TRBJ2-3, with a possible D match to TRBD1 (6 bases). This CDR3 region has 15 residues. Germline values: CDR1 DFQATT, CDR2 SNEGSKA (reference sequence). Trimming pared 3 bases from V and 0 bases from J, leaving 13 bases between.

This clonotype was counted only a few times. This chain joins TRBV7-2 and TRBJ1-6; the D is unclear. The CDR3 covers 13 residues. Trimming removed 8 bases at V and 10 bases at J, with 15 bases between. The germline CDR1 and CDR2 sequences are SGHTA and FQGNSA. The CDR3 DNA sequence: TGTGCCAGCGGTTCCGATTCGAGGTCACCCCTCCACTTT. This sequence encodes CASGSDSRSPLHF.

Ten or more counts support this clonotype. The CDR3 DNA is TGTGCCACCACTAGCGGGACCCACCCAGATACGCAGTATTTT. It is translated as CATTSGTHPDTQYF. The chain combines TRBV10-3 with TRBJ2-3, with TRBD2 matching over 10 bases. Trimming removed 10 bases from V and 4 bases from J; junction bases left unmatched: 8. The germline V gene has CDR1 ENHRY and CDR2 SYGVKD. The CDR3 is 14 amino acids.

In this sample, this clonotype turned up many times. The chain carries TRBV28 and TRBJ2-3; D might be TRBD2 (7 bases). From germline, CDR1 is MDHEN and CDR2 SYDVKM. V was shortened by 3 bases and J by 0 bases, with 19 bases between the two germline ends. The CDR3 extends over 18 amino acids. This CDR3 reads CASSLEWTGGSSTDTQYF. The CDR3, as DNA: TGTGCCAGCAGTTTGGAGTGGACGGGGGGCTCTAGCACAGATACGCAGTATTTT.

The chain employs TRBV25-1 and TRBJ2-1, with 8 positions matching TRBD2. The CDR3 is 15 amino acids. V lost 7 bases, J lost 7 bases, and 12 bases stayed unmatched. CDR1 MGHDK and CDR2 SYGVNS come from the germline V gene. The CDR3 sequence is CASTESASGYNEQFF. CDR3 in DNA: TGTGCCAGCACTGAGTCGGCTAGCGGGTATAATGAGCAGTTCTTC.

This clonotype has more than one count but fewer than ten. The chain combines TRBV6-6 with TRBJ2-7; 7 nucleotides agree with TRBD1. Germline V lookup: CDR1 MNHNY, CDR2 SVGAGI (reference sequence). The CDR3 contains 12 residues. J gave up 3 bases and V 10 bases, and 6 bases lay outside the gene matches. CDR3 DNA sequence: TGTGCCACGAAGGGACAGAGCTACGAGCAGTACTTC. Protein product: CATKGQSYEQYF.

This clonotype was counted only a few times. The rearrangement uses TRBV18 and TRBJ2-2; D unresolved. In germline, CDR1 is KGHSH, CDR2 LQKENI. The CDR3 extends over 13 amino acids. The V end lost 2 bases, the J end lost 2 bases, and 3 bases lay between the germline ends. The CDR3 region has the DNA TGTGCCAGCTCACCATCTAACACCGGGGAGCTGTTTTTT. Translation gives CASSPSNTGELFF.

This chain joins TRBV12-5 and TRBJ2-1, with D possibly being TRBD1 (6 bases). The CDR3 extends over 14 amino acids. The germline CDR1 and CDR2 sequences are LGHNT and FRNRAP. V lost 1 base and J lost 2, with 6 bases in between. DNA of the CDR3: TGTGCTAGTGGTTTGGACAGGGCCTACAATGAGCAGTTCTTC. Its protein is CASGLDRAYNEQFF. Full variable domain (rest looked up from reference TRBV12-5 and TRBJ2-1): DARVTQTPRHKVTEMGQEVTMRCQPILGHNTVFWYRQTMMQGLELLAYFRNRAPLDDSGMPKDRFSAEMPDATLATLKIQPSEPRDSAVYFCASGLDRAYNEQFFGPGTRLTVL.

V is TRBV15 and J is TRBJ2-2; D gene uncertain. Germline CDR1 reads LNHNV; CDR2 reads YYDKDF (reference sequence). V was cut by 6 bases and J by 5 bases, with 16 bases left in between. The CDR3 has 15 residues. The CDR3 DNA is TGTGCCACCAGAGCAGGAAGAAGGGAAACCGGGGAGCTGTTTTTT. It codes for CATRAGRRETGELFF.

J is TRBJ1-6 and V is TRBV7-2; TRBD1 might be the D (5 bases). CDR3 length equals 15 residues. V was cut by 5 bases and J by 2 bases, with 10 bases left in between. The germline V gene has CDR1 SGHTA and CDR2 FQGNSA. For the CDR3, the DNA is TGTGCCAGCAGCGTCACAGGCCCCTATAATTCACCCCTCCACTTT. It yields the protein CASSVTGPYNSPLHF.

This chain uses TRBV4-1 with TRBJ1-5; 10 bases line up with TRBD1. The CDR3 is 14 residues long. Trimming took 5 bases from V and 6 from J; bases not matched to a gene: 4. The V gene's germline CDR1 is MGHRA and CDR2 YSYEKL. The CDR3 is CASSSRQGAQPQHF. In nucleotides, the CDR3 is TGCGCCAGCAGCAGTCGACAGGGGGCTCAGCCCCAGCATTTT.

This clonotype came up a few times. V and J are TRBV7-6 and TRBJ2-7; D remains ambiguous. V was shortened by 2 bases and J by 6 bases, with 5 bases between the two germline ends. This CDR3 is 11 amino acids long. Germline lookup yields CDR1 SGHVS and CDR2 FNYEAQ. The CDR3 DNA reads TGTGCCAGCAGCTTAATGGGCGAGCAGTACTTC. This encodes CASSLMGEQYF.

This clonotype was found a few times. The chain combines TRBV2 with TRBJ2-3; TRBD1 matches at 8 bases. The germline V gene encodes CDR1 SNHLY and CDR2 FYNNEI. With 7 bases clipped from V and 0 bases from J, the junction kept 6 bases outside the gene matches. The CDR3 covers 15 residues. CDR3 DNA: TGTGCCAGCACTCGACAGGGGTCTAGCACAGATACGCAGTATTTT. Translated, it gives CASTRQGSSTDTQYF. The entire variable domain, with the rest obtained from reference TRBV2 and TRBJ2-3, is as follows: EPEVTQTPSHQVTQMGQEVILRCVPISNHLYFYWYRQILGQKVEFLVSFYNNEISEKSEIFDDQFSVERPDGSNFTLKIRSTKLEDSAMYFCASTRQGSSTDTQYFGPGTRLTVL.

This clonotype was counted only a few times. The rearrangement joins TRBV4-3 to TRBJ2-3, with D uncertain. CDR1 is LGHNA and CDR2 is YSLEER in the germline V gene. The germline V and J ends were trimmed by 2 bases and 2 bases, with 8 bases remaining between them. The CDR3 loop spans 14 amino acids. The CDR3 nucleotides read TGCGCCAGCAGCCAACGGAGTTACACAGATACGCAGTATTTT. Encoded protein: CASSQRSYTDTQYF.